These 31 T cell receptor beta chains were all obtained from the same sample, sequenced in a study of cytomegalovirus exposure and HLA in healthy donors. PCR used 60 Vbeta primers and 13 Jbeta primers. The table came from immunoSEQ multiplex PCR; TCRdb's copy has only in-frame clones and leaves some out. The table records about 140,000 clones, about 77% of them present only once. The sample was PBMCs. The receptors originated from a female donor in good health and CMV-seronegative.

V usage is TRBV27 and J usage is TRBJ2-3; TRBD2 might be the D (5 bases). This CDR3 region has 13 residues. V lost 5 bases, J lost 2 bases, and 8 bases lay in between. CDR1 and CDR2 from the germline V gene are MNHEY and SMNVEV (reference sequence). The chain's CDR3 is CASSSGNTDTQYF. Written as DNA, the CDR3 is TGTGCCAGCAGTAGCGGTAACACAGATACGCAGTATTTT.

The V call is TRBV10-3, the J call TRBJ2-5; 10 bases line up with TRBD1. CDR1 is ENHRY, CDR2 SYGVKD, per germline. The CDR3 covers 14 residues. The trim removed 7 bases at V and 6 bases at J, leaving 8 bases unmatched. The CDR3, as DNA: TGTGCCATCAATCGCGGACAGGGGGAGAAGACCCAGTACTTC. Protein: CAINRGQGEKTQYF.

Note on this clone: No DNA is shown, since the ends of the CDR3 on it are uncertain; the CDR3 is the one TCRdb lists. The chain joins TRBV7-3 to TRBJ1-1; the tabulated D call, TRBD1, remains unverified against the DNA. The CDR3 is 14 amino acids in total, end residues counted. Germline V lookup: CDR1 SGHTA, CDR2 FQGTGA. CDR3 residues: CASILGQGNTEAFF.

This clone occurred a few times. The V call is TRBV7-9, the J call TRBJ2-7; 8 bases are a match to TRBD2. CDR1 and CDR2 (germline): SEHNR, FQNEAQ (reference sequence). V shed 5 bases and J 2 bases; nucleotides not matched to a gene: 11. This CDR3 is 16 amino acids long. The CDR3 DNA reads as TGTGCCAGCAGCCAACGGGGCGGGGGGCTTACCTACGAGCAGTACTTC. This codes for CASSQRGGGLTYEQYF.

The chain links TRBV7-9 to TRBJ2-3; TRBD2 matches 7 bases. V lost 5 bases, J lost 0 bases, and 8 bases stayed unmatched. The CDR3 loop spans 16 amino acids. CDR1 SEHNR and CDR2 FQNEAQ come from the germline V gene (reference sequence). The CDR3: CASSDGLAVSTDTQYF. The CDR3, as DNA: TGTGCCAGCAGCGACGGGCTAGCGGTGAGCACAGATACGCAGTATTTT.

The CDR3 here is CASSLEGTGIYEQYF. The CDR3 nucleotides read TGCGCCAGCAGCTTGGAGGGGACAGGCATATACGAGCAGTACTTC. The V and J genes are TRBV5-1 and TRBJ2-7; 8 nucleotides match TRBD1. V lost 0 bases and J lost 4; bases outside the gene matches: 6. The length of the CDR3 is 15 residues. CDR1 is SGHRS and CDR2 is YFSETQ in the germline V gene.

The V and J genes are TRBV7-9 and TRBJ1-5; a possible D gene is TRBD1 (5 bases). CDR1 is SEHNR and CDR2 is FQNEAQ in the germline V gene (reference sequence). The V gene lost 4 bases and the J gene lost 3 bases, with 13 bases spanning the gap. The CDR3 spans 15 residues. The CDR3 here is CASSSNDRANQPQHF. CDR3 nucleotides: TGTGCCAGCAGCTCTAACGACAGAGCCAATCAGCCCCAGCATTTT.

V gene TRBV27 combines with J gene TRBJ1-1, with D possibly matching TRBD1 (6 bases). V shed 0 bases and J shed 5 bases, with 13 bases lying between them. Germline V gives CDR1 MNHEY, CDR2 SMNVEV (reference sequence). The CDR3 is 15 residues long. The CDR3 here is CASSLSVEGGTEAFF. The CDR3 DNA reads TGTGCCAGCAGTTTATCGGTTGAGGGGGGGACTGAAGCTTTCTTT.

J is TRBJ2-1 and V is TRBV27; 11 bases line up with TRBD1. V shed 3 bases and J 4 bases; nucleotides not matched to a gene: 8. CDR1 and CDR2 (germline): MNHEY, SMNVEV (reference sequence). This CDR3 contains 17 residues. CDR3 sequence: CASSFSPDRGLYNEQFF. CDR3 nucleotides: TGTGCCAGCAGTTTTTCCCCGGACAGGGGGCTTTACAATGAGCAGTTCTTC.

This chain connects TRBV2 to TRBJ1-1; D ambiguous. The CDR3 is made up of 14 amino acids. In germline, CDR1 is SNHLY, CDR2 FYNNEI. The V gene lost 6 bases and the J gene lost 1 base, with 12 bases spanning the gap. CDR3 in amino acids: CASSPAEANTEAFF. CDR3 in DNA: TGTGCCAGCAGCCCGGCGGAGGCGAACACTGAAGCTTTCTTT. The full variable domain, rest sourced from reference TRBV2 and TRBJ1-1, is EPEVTQTPSHQVTQMGQEVILRCVPISNHLYFYWYRQILGQKVEFLVSFYNNEISEKSEIFDDQFSVERPDGSNFTLKIRSTKLEDSAMYFCASSPAEANTEAFFGQGTRLTVV.

This clone was observed a single time. The chain joins TRBV6-1 to TRBJ2-1; D is perhaps TRBD1 (6 bases). The CDR3 sequence is 15 residues long. CDR1 is MNHNS and CDR2 is SASEGT in the germline V gene. Trimming removed 4 bases from V and 12 bases from J, with 22 bases in between. The CDR3 bases are TGTGCCAGCAGTGGGGCAGGACAGATTTTCTGTGGGCAGTTCTTC. Amino acid sequence: CASSGAGQIFCGQFF.

V gene TRBV29-1 combines with J gene TRBJ1-2, with 7 positions matching TRBD1. Looked up from germline, CDR1 is SQVTM and CDR2 is ANQGSEA. V lost 7 bases, J lost 0 bases, and 5 bases stayed unmatched. The CDR3 runs to 13 residues. DNA for the CDR3: TGCAGCGGATGGACAGGTGCTAACTATGGCTACACCTTC. Protein sequence: CSGWTGANYGYTF. The variable domain in full, with the rest retrieved from reference TRBV29-1 and TRBJ1-2, is SAVISQKPSRDICQRGTSLTIQCQVDSQVTMMFWYRQQPGQSLTLIATANQGSEATYESGFVIDKFPISRPNLTFSTLTVSNMSPEDSSIYLCSGWTGANYGYTFGSGTRLTVV.

The chain is built from TRBV10-3 and TRBJ1-2; unclear D gene. In germline, CDR1 is ENHRY, CDR2 SYGVKD. The V gene lost 6 bases and the J gene lost 4 bases, with 15 bases spanning the gap. This CDR3 has 14 amino acids. The CDR3 reads CAIRGEGDGYGYTF. The CDR3 DNA reads TGTGCCATCAGGGGTGAGGGTGATGGCTATGGCTACACCTTC.

V and J are TRBV7-2 and TRBJ1-2, with 10 nucleotides matching TRBD1. V shed 5 bases and J 5 bases; nucleotides not matched to a gene: 8. CDR1 SGHTA and CDR2 FQGNSA come from the germline V gene. The CDR3 is 15 amino acids. The CDR3 coding sequence is TGTGCCAGCAGCGCCCAAGGACAGGGGGGATATGGCTACACCTTC. Its protein product is CASSAQGQGGYGYTF.

This rearrangement joins TRBV5-1 to TRBJ1-1; a weak D match, TRBD1 (5 bases). The V gene lost 0 bases and the J gene lost 5 bases, with 17 bases spanning the gap. Germline lookup yields CDR1 SGHRS and CDR2 YFSETQ. The CDR3 extends over 16 amino acids. The CDR3 sequence is CASSLGGQTGGTEAFF. CDR3 bases: TGCGCCAGCAGCTTGGGCGGCCAAACCGGGGGAACTGAAGCTTTCTTT.

The chain combines TRBV28 with TRBJ1-6; D is unresolved. The V gene lost 7 bases and the J gene lost 0 bases, with 10 bases spanning the gap. Germline CDR1 is MDHEN and CDR2 is SYDVKM. There are 15 residues in the CDR3. The CDR3 loop reads CASIIQSSYNSPLHF. The CDR3 DNA reads TGTGCCAGCATCATACAAAGCTCCTATAATTCACCCCTCCACTTT.

The J gene is TRBJ1-1, the V gene TRBV2; 8 positions agree with TRBD1. The V and J ends lost 4 bases and 7 bases, in that order; junction bases with no gene match: 17. Germline lookup yields CDR1 SNHLY and CDR2 FYNNEI. This CDR3 is 17 amino acids long. The CDR3 loop reads CASSAGQGLGVRSEAFF. The CDR3 DNA reads TGTGCCAGCAGTGCCGGACAGGGTCTAGGGGTAAGAAGTGAAGCTTTCTTT. Looking up the rest from reference TRBV2 and TRBJ1-1 gives the full variable domain: EPEVTQTPSHQVTQMGQEVILRCVPISNHLYFYWYRQILGQKVEFLVSFYNNEISEKSEIFDDQFSVERPDGSNFTLKIRSTKLEDSAMYFCASSAGQGLGVRSEAFFGQGTRLTVV.

J is TRBJ2-7 and V is TRBV7-3, with 9 positions matching TRBD1. The length of the CDR3 is 14 residues. The V gene end was trimmed by 5 bases and the J gene end by 2 bases; junction bases not matched to a gene: 4. Germline-derived CDR1 and CDR2 are SGHTA and FQGTGA. CDR3 in amino acids: CASSMGQGTYEQYF. DNA for the CDR3: TGTGCCAGCAGCATGGGACAGGGTACCTACGAGCAGTACTTC.

The chain recombines TRBV13 with TRBJ2-1; 8 bases agree with TRBD2. The CDR3 is 17 amino acids. CDR1 is PRHDT and CDR2 is FYEKMQ in the germline V gene (reference sequence). Unmatched junction bases numbered 11, after V lost 5 bases and J lost 2 bases. This chain's CDR3 is CASSLPSRGGTYNEQFF. DNA of the CDR3: TGTGCCAGCAGCCTACCCTCCCGCGGGGGGACCTACAATGAGCAGTTCTTC. The complete variable domain, with remaining parts taken from reference TRBV13 and TRBJ2-1, reads AAGVIQSPRHLIKEKRETATLKCYPIPRHDTVYWYQQGPGQDPQFLISFYEKMQSDKGSIPDRFSAQQFSDYHSELNMSSLELGDSALYFCASSLPSRGGTYNEQFFGPGTRLTVL.

A few counts support this clone. The genes are TRBV5-1 and TRBJ1-1, with D possibly TRBD1 on 5 matching bases. V dropped 4 bases and J dropped 12 bases, with 16 bases sitting between them. CDR3 length equals 12 residues. Germline-derived CDR1 and CDR2 are SGHRS and YFSETQ. The CDR3 DNA is TGCGCCAGCAGCCCGGGGGGTCGCCTTACTTTCTTT. Amino acid sequence: CASSPGGRLTFF.

The genes are TRBV11-1 and TRBJ2-1; 10 nucleotides match TRBD1. Germline CDR1 and CDR2: SGHAT and FQDESV (reference sequence). The CDR3 has 18 residues. Losses at the gene ends were 5 bases for V and 0 bases for J; bases not matched to a gene: 10. CDR3 nucleotide sequence: TGTGCCAGCAGCCAACGGACGGGACAGGGGTCCTCCTACAATGAGCAGTTCTTC. Its translation: CASSQRTGQGSSYNEQFF.

The V and J genes are TRBV11-2 and TRBJ2-5; tentatively, D is TRBD2 (5 bases). The ends were cut back, 5 bases at V and 2 bases at J, with 12 bases in the middle. Germline V lookup: CDR1 SGHAT, CDR2 FQNNGV. The CDR3 runs to 14 residues. The CDR3 loop is CASSHRGVQETQYF. Written as DNA, the CDR3 is TGTGCCAGCAGCCATCGGGGAGTGCAAGAGACCCAGTACTTC.

In the case of this clone: One junction end disagrees with the germline gene, perhaps due to a read error. The rearrangement uses TRBV5-8 and TRBJ1-2; tentative D call: TRBD1 (5 bases). This CDR3 has 13 residues. CDR1 and CDR2 (germline): SGHTS, YDEGEE. CDR3 loop: CASSLAPGTGYPF. The CDR3 region has the DNA TGTGCCAGCAGCTTGGCCCCAGGGACTGGCTACCCCTTC.

The chain carries TRBV27 and TRBJ2-3; D unresolved. Trimming shortened V by 3 bases and J by 1 base, and 8 bases separated the two germline ends. Germline V gene sequence: CDR1 MNHEY, CDR2 SMNVEV (reference sequence). CDR3 length: 14 amino acids. The DNA of the CDR3 is TGTGCCAGCAGTTTTCTAGTCGGCACAGATACGCAGTATTTT. Residues: CASSFLVGTDTQYF.

The chain carries TRBV5-6 and TRBJ2-1, with 8 bases identical to TRBD2. The J segment lost 4 bases and the V segment lost 4 bases, leaving 7 bases of the junction unmatched. CDR1 SGHDT and CDR2 YYEEEE come from the germline V gene. The CDR3 extends over 15 amino acids. The CDR3 coding sequence is TGTGCCAGCAGCGGAGGTAGCGGGAAGTACAATGAGCAGTTCTTC. This translates into CASSGGSGKYNEQFF.

The rearrangement uses TRBV14 and TRBJ2-2; 8 nucleotides line up with TRBD2. Germline CDR1 is SGHDN and CDR2 is FVKESK. The CDR3 sequence is 15 residues long. Trimming removed 4 bases from V and 5 bases from J; junction bases left unmatched: 6. Here the CDR3 reads CASSPSGSGTGELFF. CDR3 DNA sequence: TGTGCCAGCAGCCCGAGCGGGAGTGGAACCGGGGAGCTGTTTTTT.

The chain uses TRBV5-1 and TRBJ2-7, with D maybe TRBD2 (7 bases). The CDR3 extends over 16 amino acids. CDR1 SGHRS and CDR2 YFSETQ come from the germline V gene. Trimming shortened V by 3 bases and J by 3 bases, and 19 bases separated the two germline ends. The CDR3 loop is CASSWGGPGEGYEQYF. CDR3 nucleotide sequence: TGCGCCAGCAGCTGGGGGGGGCCAGGGGAAGGCTACGAGCAGTACTTC. Together with reference TRBV5-1 and TRBJ2-7, the CDR3 gives the full variable domain: KAGVTQTPRYLIKTRGQQVTLSCSPISGHRSVSWYQQTPGQGLQFLFEYFSETQRNKGNFPGRFSGRQFSNSRSEMNVSTLELGDSALYLCASSWGGPGEGYEQYFGPGTRLTVT.

The chain couples TRBV28 to TRBJ1-5; a weak D match, TRBD1 (5 bases). The CDR3 runs to 14 residues. In germline, CDR1 is MDHEN, CDR2 SYDVKM. V was shortened by 4 bases and J by 11 bases, with 18 bases between the two germline ends. For the CDR3, the DNA is TGTGCCAGCAGTTCCCCCCCCTCAGGGCCGACCCAGCATTTT. This codes for CASSSPPSGPTQHF.

A remark on this clone: The conserved closing phenylalanine or tryptophan is absent in this CDR3, likely reflecting a read error. Because the CDR3's place on the DNA is in doubt, the DNA is left out and the CDR3 is given as listed by TCRdb. The rearrangement links TRBV21-1 to TRBJ1-1; the listed D gene, TRBD1, was not tested against the DNA. TRBV21-1 is reported as a pseudogene. Including both end residues, the CDR3 is 12 amino acids long. The CDR3 protein is CASSSAGTGGPP.

J is TRBJ2-3 and V is TRBV9; 8 bases are a match to TRBD2. Trimming cost V 0 bases and J 3 bases; bases outside gene matches: 3. Germline V CDR1 and CDR2: SGDLS, YYNGEE. This CDR3 region has 15 residues. CDR3: CASSVVSGGTDTQYF. The CDR3, as DNA: TGTGCCAGCAGCGTAGTGTCGGGAGGGACAGATACGCAGTATTTT. The full variable domain, its missing parts supplied by reference TRBV9 and TRBJ2-3, is DSGVTQTPKHLITATGQRVTLRCSPRSGDLSVYWYQQSLDQGLQFLIQYYNGEERAKGNILERFSAQQFPDLHSELNLSSLELGDSALYFCASSVVSGGTDTQYFGPGTRLTVL.

Only one count was recorded for this clone. The chain couples TRBV6-1 to TRBJ2-7; 8 nucleotides align to TRBD1. CDR1 is MNHNS, CDR2 SASEGT, per germline. This CDR3 is built from 14 residues. The junction had 10 bases not matched to a gene; V was cut back by 10 bases and J by 2 bases. The CDR3 DNA sequence: TGTGCCACAGCGACAGGGGCAAACACCTACGAGCAGTACTTC. Protein: CATATGANTYEQYF.